A single sample gave rise to the 18 T cell receptor beta chains below, sequenced in a study of PD-1 blockade in classical Hodgkin lymphoma. As for time point: cycle 4 day 1 (C4D1), after 5 to 7 weeks of nivolumab. Each patient relapsed following autologous stem cell transplantation, and prior brentuximab vedotin exposure differed. TCRdb keeps only in-frame clones here, not all; method: immunoSEQ multiplex PCR. The table has 20,000 to 25,000 clones, 60% to 75% seen once. The source material was peripheral blood mononuclear cells (PBMCs), sampled before the fourth cycle of nivolumab. The source is a human donor with classical Hodgkin lymphoma.

CDR3 protein: CASSYSDRSNQPQHF. CDR3 nucleotides: TGTGCCAGCAGTTACTCGGACAGGAGCAATCAGCCCCAGCATTTT. This sequence joins TRBV6-6 and TRBJ1-5, with 7 bases fitting TRBD1. CDR3 length: 15 residues. Trimming took 0 bases from V and 1 from J; bases not matched to a gene: 0. Germline V gives CDR1 MNHNY, CDR2 SVGAGI (reference sequence).

This clone was detected once. CDR3 DNA: TGTGCCAGCAGCCACGGGACAGGGAGAAACACCGGGGAGCTGTTTTTT. Its translation is CASSHGTGRNTGELFF. The chain has TRBV6-6 and TRBJ2-2; 9 nucleotides line up with TRBD1. The CDR3 contains 16 residues. The germline CDR1 and CDR2 sequences are MNHNY and SVGAGI (reference sequence). Trimming removed 6 bases from V and 2 bases from J; junction bases left unmatched: 7.

CDR3 bases: TGTGCCAGCAGTGAAGGGGGAGGCTATGGCTACACCTTC. Its translation: CASSEGGGYGYTF. The chain uses TRBV2 and TRBJ1-2; D not certain. Trimming shortened V by 1 base and J by 4 bases, and 7 bases separated the two germline ends. The CDR3 is 13 amino acids. Germline CDR1 is SNHLY and CDR2 is FYNNEI.

The J gene is TRBJ2-1, the V gene TRBV7-9; 7 positions match TRBD1. V trimming: 5 bases; J trimming: 4 bases; junction bases outside the gene matches: 8. Germline loops: CDR1 SEHNR, CDR2 FQNEAQ (reference sequence). CDR3 length: 15 residues. CDR3 nucleotides: TGTGCCAGCAGCGGACGGGGACAGCAGTACAATGAGCAGTTCTTC. It is translated as CASSGRGQQYNEQFF. The entire variable domain, with the rest obtained from reference TRBV7-9 and TRBJ2-1, is as follows: DTGVSQNPRHKITKRGQNVTFRCDPISEHNRLYWYRQTLGQGPEFLTYFQNEAQLEKSRLLSDRFSAERPKGSFSTLEIQRTEQGDSAMYLCASSGRGQQYNEQFFGPGTRLTVL.

V gene TRBV4-1 combines with J gene TRBJ2-7; maybe TRBD2 (5 bases). V shed 4 bases and J shed 0 bases, with 16 bases lying between them. The V gene's germline CDR1 is MGHRA and CDR2 YSYEKL. This CDR3 comprises 16 residues. The CDR3 loop reads CASSPPQAESSYEQYF. CDR3 coding DNA: TGCGCCAGCAGCCCCCCCCAAGCGGAGAGCTCCTACGAGCAGTACTTC.

This chain links TRBV7-9 with TRBJ2-1, with 8 nucleotides matching TRBD2. V gave up 1 base and J gave up 0 bases; unmatched junction bases: 11. This CDR3 has 19 residues. Germline values: CDR1 SEHNR, CDR2 FQNEAQ (reference sequence). This CDR3 is CASSLGSSSGLGSYNEQFF. The CDR3 bases are TGTGCCAGCAGCTTAGGCTCGTCTAGCGGGTTGGGCTCCTACAATGAGCAGTTCTTC.

This chain uses TRBV2 with TRBJ1-6; D is ambiguous. CDR1 SNHLY and CDR2 FYNNEI come from the germline V gene. The V gene lost 1 base and the J gene lost 9 bases, with 13 bases spanning the gap. There are 15 residues in the CDR3. The CDR3 sequence: CASSEEAGRSSPLHF. The CDR3, as DNA: TGTGCCAGCAGTGAAGAAGCGGGTCGGAGTTCACCCCTCCACTTT.

A single count supports this clone. This chain uses TRBV29-1 with TRBJ2-7, with TRBD1 matching 8 bases. This CDR3 has 14 residues. The V gene's germline CDR1 is SQVTM and CDR2 ANQGSEA. V trimming: 3 bases; J trimming: 2 bases; junction bases outside the gene matches: 6. CDR3 protein: CSVDQTGDTYEQYF. The CDR3 bases are TGCAGCGTTGATCAGACAGGGGACACCTACGAGCAGTACTTC.

The rearrangement uses TRBV10-1 and TRBJ2-2; 9 bases match TRBD2. The CDR3 consists of 15 residues. Germline CDR1 reads WNHNN; CDR2 reads SYGVQD (reference sequence). V trimming: 3 bases; J trimming: 5 bases; junction bases outside the gene matches: 4. This CDR3 is CASSDGAGGTGELFF. CDR3 bases: TGCGCCAGCAGTGATGGGGCGGGAGGGACCGGGGAGCTGTTTTTT.

The V gene is TRBV14, the J gene TRBJ2-7, with D tentatively TRBD2 (5 bases). The V and J ends lost 0 bases and 0 bases respectively, with 15 bases between them. The CDR3 is made up of 17 amino acids. Per germline, CDR1 SGHDN and CDR2 FVKESK. The CDR3 protein is CASSQDLSPGYSYEQYF. In DNA, the CDR3 is TGTGCCAGCAGCCAAGACCTATCGCCGGGGTACTCCTACGAGCAGTACTTC.

The genes are TRBV6-5 and TRBJ2-1, with D tentatively TRBD2 (5 bases). The germline V and J ends were trimmed by 8 bases and 2 bases, with 10 bases remaining between them. CDR1 is MNHEY and CDR2 is SVGAGI in the germline V gene. CDR3 length equals 13 residues. The CDR3 DNA sequence: TGTGCCAGCCGGCTAGCCCCCTACAATGAGCAGTTCTTC. The encoded protein is CASRLAPYNEQFF.

V and J are TRBV6-5 and TRBJ2-7; 7 bases are a match to TRBD2. This CDR3 has 16 amino acids. J lost 0 bases, V lost 2 bases, and 7 bases had no gene match. Germline V gene data show CDR1 as MNHEY and CDR2 as SVGAGI. CDR3 region: CASSYRTSGTSYEQYF. CDR3 DNA sequence: TGTGCCAGCAGTTACCGAACGAGCGGGACCTCCTACGAGCAGTACTTC.

This rearrangement joins TRBV28 to TRBJ2-7; 11 nucleotides agree with TRBD1. The germline gives CDR1 MDHEN, CDR2 SYDVKM. Losses at the gene ends were 3 bases for V and 1 base for J; bases not matched to a gene: 2. The CDR3 consists of 15 residues. CDR3: CASSLDRGQSYEQYF. As DNA, the CDR3 is TGTGCCAGCAGTTTGGACAGGGGGCAATCCTACGAGCAGTACTTC.

This chain connects TRBV2 to TRBJ2-7; 9 bases are shared with TRBD1. The CDR3 totals 13 residues. Germline V gives CDR1 SNHLY, CDR2 FYNNEI. V lost 7 bases to trimming and J lost 3 bases; unmatched junction nucleotides: 4. The CDR3 reads CASTRDRDYEQYF. The CDR3 DNA reads TGTGCCAGCACTAGGGACAGGGACTACGAGCAGTACTTC.

The chain combines TRBV19 with TRBJ1-5; no definite D call. The V end lost 6 bases, the J end lost 3 bases, and 15 bases lay between the germline ends. Looked up from germline, CDR1 is LNHDA and CDR2 is SQIVND (reference sequence). The CDR3 runs to 15 residues. The CDR3 coding sequence is TGTGCCAGTAGAAAGGGCCGGCTAGACAATCAGCCCCAGCATTTT. It translates to CASRKGRLDNQPQHF.

The chain employs TRBV18 and TRBJ2-7, with 10 bases lining up with TRBD2. V lost 0 bases to trimming and J lost 9 bases; unmatched junction nucleotides: 8. This CDR3 is built from 15 residues. The germline V gene encodes CDR1 KGHSH and CDR2 LQKENI. CDR3 bases: TGTGCCAGCTCACCACCCGGGACTAGCGCTCCTCGGCAGTACTTC. This gives the protein CASSPPGTSAPRQYF.

This clone came up a few times. The V and J genes are TRBV6-1 and TRBJ1-4, with D unclear. The CDR3 is 13 residues long. Per germline, CDR1 MNHNS and CDR2 SASEGT. V gave up 7 bases and J gave up 6 bases, with 12 bases separating them. CDR3 in amino acids: CASIQDYDEKLFF. CDR3 sequence (DNA): TGTGCCAGCATTCAGGACTATGATGAAAAACTGTTTTTT.

This rearrangement joins TRBV10-3 to TRBJ2-3; 8 bases are shared with TRBD2. Germline trimming cut 4 bases from V and 4 bases from J; bases unmatched to any gene: 4. CDR3 length equals 14 residues. Germline V lookup: CDR1 ENHRY, CDR2 SYGVKD. CDR3 amino acids: CAISVPGGADTQYF. DNA of the CDR3: TGTGCCATCAGTGTGCCGGGAGGGGCAGATACGCAGTATTTT.